The TCR beta chain under discussion was sequenced for a study of T cell responses to AZD1222 COVID-19 vaccine. General study results and limits: A mostly white British donor set with more females was recruited, and clonal diversity was possibly underestimated. None of the repertoires were sampled until the peak T cell response had passed. Nearly half of spike-specific TCRs reportedly target unmutated variant regions. Spike-wide coverage was observed for vaccine-associated CD4 TCRs, with dominant responses at 160-218 and 743-854.

The germline V and J ends were trimmed by 1 base and 9 bases, with 16 bases remaining between them. CDR3 size: 15 residues. The germline V gene encodes CDR1 SGHTA and CDR2 FQGNSA. TCRdb keeps only in-frame clones here, not all; method: immunoSEQ multiplex PCR. The sample lists some 200,000 clones, approximately 94% occurring once. Points on this clone: Antigen: not known.

The source material was peripheral blood, sampled on day 0 of MenACWY control vaccination. The V and J genes are TRBV7-2 and TRBJ2-4, with D possibly being TRBD2 (7 bases). The source of this sequence is an adult in good health. The chain's CDR3 is CASSLGGGAVGIQYF. CDR3 nucleotide sequence: TGTGCCAGCAGCTTAGGTGGGGGGGCCGTCGGCATTCAGTACTTC.